This TCR beta chain originates from a study of T cell repertoires in ileal Crohn's disease. The sample's time point: neoterminal ileum biopsy at postoperative endoscopy, about 6 months after surgery. CDR1 is SEHNR and CDR2 is FQNEAQ in the germline V gene (reference sequence). V was trimmed by 6 bases and J by 1 base, leaving 12 bases between them. The CDR3 consists of 14 residues. The method was immunoSEQ multiplex PCR; TCRdb's version includes in-frame clones alone and lacks a portion of them. Of about 12,000 clones listed, around two thirds are singletons. This TCR was recovered from an adult with Crohn's disease. The chain joins TRBV7-9 to TRBJ1-1, with D hard to call. The sequenced material came from ileal tissue. The CDR3 bases are TGTGCCAGCAGTCCTTCAACTCAGAACACTGAAGCTTTCTTT. This translates into CASSPSTQNTEAFF.